Below are 5 T cell receptor beta chains sequenced from a single sample in a study of shared clonotypes between healthy human individuals. TCRdb's copy holds only in-frame clones and misses some; the assay was immunoSEQ multiplex PCR. The sample has over a million clones; around 78% are singletons. The sequencing input was memory CD4+ T cells from PBMCs. The subset is: CD45RA-negative fraction. These receptors originate from a man younger than 35 in good health. Some clones in this sample may be carry-over from other donors' samples.

This chain joins TRBV2 and TRBJ1-2; no firm D call. The CDR3 is 12 amino acids. V was clipped by 1 base and J by 11 bases, with 11 bases between them. In germline, CDR1 is SNHLY, CDR2 FYNNEI. CDR3 DNA: TGTGCCAGCAGTGAAGGAAGCTGGGGATACACCTTC. The encoded protein is CASSEGSWGYTF.

This sequence joins TRBV6-4 and TRBJ2-2; D perhaps matches TRBD1 (6 bases). Per the germline V gene, CDR1 is MRHNA and CDR2 is SNTAGT. The V gene lost 6 bases and the J gene lost 3 bases, with 11 bases spanning the gap. The CDR3 consists of 14 residues. CDR3 sequence (DNA): TGTGCCAGCAGGCTACAGGGAGACACCGGGGAGCTGTTTTTT. It codes for CASRLQGDTGELFF.

The chain couples TRBV5-1 to TRBJ2-1; TRBD2 agrees at 8 bases. The V segment lost 4 bases and the J segment 0 bases; nucleotides outside the gene matches: 9. Germline V gene sequence: CDR1 SGHRS, CDR2 YFSETQ. CDR3 size: 17 residues. The CDR3 region is CASSANSGASSYNEQFF. The CDR3, as DNA: TGCGCCAGCAGCGCAAATAGCGGGGCAAGCTCCTACAATGAGCAGTTCTTC.

The V call is TRBV7-2, the J call TRBJ2-3; either TRBD1 or TRBD2 may fit D (5 bases each). Per the germline V gene, CDR1 is SGHTA and CDR2 is FQGNSA. V was clipped by 3 bases and J by 7 bases, with 17 bases between them. This CDR3 contains 15 residues. CDR3 nucleotide sequence: TGTGCCAGCAGCTTGCGCCGGGACCCTGGGCATACGCAGTATTTT. This gives the protein CASSLRRDPGHTQYF.

The chain joins TRBV6-1 to TRBJ2-7; D is undetermined. CDR1 is MNHNS and CDR2 is SASEGT in the germline V gene. V was clipped by 8 bases and J by 7 bases, with 24 bases between them. CDR3 length equals 15 residues. CDR3 in DNA: TGTGCCAGCGGCCCCCGGTCGAGCTTAGGTGGGGAGCAGTACTTC. This sequence encodes CASGPRSSLGGEQYF.